These 31 T cell receptor beta chains were sequenced from one sample in a study of Graves' ophthalmopathy and Graves' hyperthyroidism. RNA transcripts served as template for amplifying TCR beta CDR3 sequences. After a first-round RT-PCR with HTBI primers, a second-round multiplex PCR was run. Using its own MiXCR run on the multiplex PCR reads, TCRdb lists one record per CDR3 protein. The data show fewer than 600,000 distinct CDR3 sequences, around 15% seen once. Source material: blood. The origin of the receptors is a woman under 40 with Graves' ophthalmopathy.

The table lists this clonotype with many counts. The V gene is TRBV5-1, the J gene TRBJ2-7; TRBD2 might be the D (5 bases). V lost 6 bases to trimming and J lost 2 bases, with 18 bases between them. The CDR3 is 15 residues long. Germline CDR1 reads SGHRS; CDR2 reads YFSETQ. The CDR3 loop is CASTPLGSPAYEQYF. The CDR3 DNA follows: TGCGCCAGCACACCCCTTGGGAGTCCAGCCTACGAGCAGTACTTC.

This clonotype has a count of ten or more. This sequence joins TRBV6-1 and TRBJ2-7; D remains unclear. Trimming left V 6 bases short and J 6 bases short, with 12 bases between. CDR1 is MNHNS and CDR2 is SASEGT in the germline V gene. This CDR3 contains 12 residues. The CDR3 sequence is CASRSLLGEQYF. The CDR3 nucleotides are TGTGCCAGCAGGTCTTTATTAGGCGAGCAGTACTTC.

As for this clonotype: At one boundary the junction diverges from the germline segment, which might be a read error. V and J are TRBV12-3 or TRBV12-4 and TRBJ1-4; TRBD1 is a possible D gene (5 bases). This CDR3 contains 11 residues. The CDR3 coding sequence is TGTGTCAGCAGTTTCGGGGGGAAACTGTTGTTT. The encoded protein is CVSSFGGKLLF.

The rearrangement links TRBV29-1 to TRBJ1-1, with 7 positions matching TRBD1. The CDR3 runs to 14 residues. CDR1 and CDR2 (germline): SQVTM, ANQGSEA. V lost 6 bases to trimming and J lost 4 bases; unmatched junction nucleotides: 11. In DNA, the CDR3 is TGCAGCGTCCTATTTACCAGGGGGGGCACTGAAGCTTTCTTT. Translating gives CSVLFTRGGTEAFF.

This clonotype has just a few counts. The chain combines TRBV18 with TRBJ2-2; no clear D. The CDR3 spans 15 residues. The V gene's germline CDR1 is KGHSH and CDR2 LQKENI. V was clipped by 0 bases and J by 10 bases, with 15 bases between them. The CDR3 DNA is TGTGCCAGCTCACCACCGAGTAGTCAAGATACGGAGCTGTTTTTT. Translation gives CASSPPSSQDTELFF.

In its sample, this clonotype was seen many times. V is TRBV12-3 or TRBV12-4 and J is TRBJ1-3, with no clear D. There are 13 residues in the CDR3. V lost 6 bases to trimming and J lost 6 bases, with 12 bases between them. The CDR3 sequence: CASRPMVENTIYF. CDR3 DNA sequence: TGTGCCAGCAGACCCATGGTGGAAAACACCATATATTTT.

This clonotype was seen repeatedly, ten times or more. The V call is TRBV7-6, the J call TRBJ2-1; possible D gene TRBD2, 5 bases. Trimming shortened V by 1 base and J by 10 bases, and 14 bases separated the two germline ends. The length of the CDR3 is 14 residues. CDR1 and CDR2 from the germline V gene are SGHVS and FNYEAQ. The CDR3: CASSLVGSGSEQFF. The CDR3 DNA reads as TGTGCCAGCAGCTTAGTAGGGAGTGGCAGCGAGCAGTTCTTC. The complete variable domain, with remaining parts taken from reference TRBV7-6 and TRBJ2-1, reads GAGVSQSPRYKVTKRGQDVALRCDPISGHVSLYWYRQALGQGPEFLTYFNYEAQQDKSGLPNDRFSAERPEGSISTLTIQRTEQRDSAMYRCASSLVGSGSEQFFGPGTRLTVL.

This clonotype has a count of ten or more. This chain connects TRBV28 to TRBJ1-2; D is unclear. Germline V gives CDR1 MDHEN, CDR2 SYDVKM. V shed 6 bases and J shed 8 bases, with 13 bases lying between them. CDR3 size: 12 residues. This CDR3 is CASSSSQEGYTF. The CDR3 DNA reads as TGTGCCAGCAGCTCCAGCCAGGAGGGCTACACCTTC.

This clonotype was recorded at least ten times. The chain is built from TRBV12-3 or TRBV12-4 and TRBJ1-1; no firm D call. The V gene lost 4 bases and the J gene lost 3 bases, with 15 bases spanning the gap. This CDR3 contains 15 residues. The CDR3 DNA is TGTGCCAGCAGTTATGGGTCCCCACGGGACACTGAAGCTTTCTTT. Amino acids: CASSYGSPRDTEAFF.

This clonotype is a singleton in its sample. The gene calls are TRBV20-1 and TRBJ2-5, with 8 bases aligning to TRBD1. Germline V lookup: CDR1 DFQATT, CDR2 SNEGSKA (reference sequence). V was pared by 3 bases and J by 4 bases, with 13 bases of the junction left unmatched. The CDR3 spans 16 residues. Here the CDR3 reads CSARGQRTGTRETQYF. CDR3 in DNA: TGCAGTGCTAGGGGCCAAAGGACAGGGACAAGAGAGACCCAGTACTTC.

This clonotype came up many times. The rearrangement uses TRBV19 and TRBJ1-1; D remains unclear. CDR3 length equals 13 residues. The V gene lost 6 bases and the J gene lost 10 bases, with 18 bases spanning the gap. CDR1 is LNHDA, CDR2 SQIVND, per germline (reference sequence). In nucleotides, the CDR3 is TGTGCCAGTAGCCTCACTGCTGTCTCGGGAGCTTTCTTT. Translating it yields CASSLTAVSGAFF.

CDR3 sequence reads: CASSAGTNQPQHF. The CDR3 DNA reads as TGTGCCAGCAGTGCAGGGACCAATCAGCCCCAGCATTTT. The chain has TRBV7-9 and TRBJ1-5, with a weak D call TRBD1 (5 bases). The CDR3 loop spans 13 amino acids. Germline CDR1 is SEHNR and CDR2 is FQNEAQ (reference sequence). Trimming shortened V by 6 bases and J by 3 bases, and 9 bases separated the two germline ends.

The rearrangement joins TRBV4-2 to TRBJ2-7; 9 nucleotides line up with TRBD2. Losses at the gene ends were 0 bases for V and 3 bases for J; bases not matched to a gene: 6. Germline V lookup: CDR1 LGHNA, CDR2 YNFKEQ. This CDR3 is built from 16 residues. The chain's CDR3 is CASSQDRSSGDYEQYF. CDR3 sequence (DNA): TGTGCCAGCAGCCAAGATAGGTCTAGCGGGGACTACGAGCAGTACTTC.

At least ten counts were recorded for this clonotype. The CDR3 nucleotides read TGTGCCAGCAGTGAAGCGTCTTCACCCCTCCACTTT. Protein sequence: CASSEASSPLHF. This chain uses TRBV2 with TRBJ1-6; D unclear. V lost 0 bases to trimming and J lost 9 bases, with 3 bases between them. Germline V gene lookup returns CDR1 SNHLY and CDR2 FYNNEI. This CDR3 contains 12 residues.

At least ten counts were recorded for this clonotype. CDR3 loop: CASSWKRDQPQHF. Here the CDR3 DNA reads TGTGCCAGCAGTTGGAAAAGGGATCAGCCCCAGCATTTT. The rearrangement links TRBV12-3 or TRBV12-4 to TRBJ1-5; D unresolved. The CDR3 length is 13 residues. Trimming pared 4 bases from V and 5 bases from J, leaving 9 bases between.

The chain links TRBV20-1 to TRBJ1-2, with 8 positions matching TRBD1. The trim removed 0 bases at V and 5 bases at J, leaving 8 bases unmatched. Looked up from germline, CDR1 is DFQATT and CDR2 is SNEGSKA (reference sequence). The length of the CDR3 is 15 residues. The CDR3 spells CSARDPGQGPYGYTF. CDR3 DNA sequence: TGCAGTGCTAGAGACCCAGGACAGGGACCATATGGCTACACCTTC.

Of note for this clonotype: A much larger clone differs by one base, so this may be a read error. DNA of the CDR3: TGTGCCAGCAGTGAAGGGGAAGGGGAAACCTATGGCTACACCTTC. It yields the protein CASSEGEGETYGYTF. The chain has TRBV6-1 and TRBJ1-2, with D perhaps TRBD1 (5 bases). Germline-derived CDR1 and CDR2 are MNHNS and SASEGT. Trimming left V 1 base short and J 4 bases short, with 13 bases between. This CDR3 contains 15 residues.

This clonotype appeared many times. This chain links TRBV13 with TRBJ2-7; a weak D match, TRBD2 (6 bases). Germline V gene data show CDR1 as PRHDT and CDR2 as FYEKMQ (reference sequence). The V gene lost 8 bases and the J gene lost 0 bases, with 20 bases spanning the gap. This CDR3 has 16 amino acids. CDR3 sequence: CASASVAERSSYEQYF. The CDR3, as DNA: TGTGCCAGCGCATCTGTAGCGGAGAGGAGCTCCTACGAGCAGTACTTC.

This clonotype was seen many times. The V call is TRBV19, the J call TRBJ1-2, with no clear D. Germline CDR1 is LNHDA and CDR2 is SQIVND (reference sequence). Trimming shortened V by 7 bases and J by 4 bases, and 7 bases separated the two germline ends. The CDR3 is 11 amino acids. The DNA of the CDR3 is TGTGCCAGTAAAACAGCCTATGGCTACACCTTC. It is translated as CASKTAYGYTF.

This clonotype was counted at least ten times. The genes are TRBV27 and TRBJ1-2; TRBD1 might be the D (5 bases). Trimming stripped 0 bases from V and 6 bases from J, with 17 bases between. The CDR3 has 16 residues. Per germline, CDR1 MNHEY and CDR2 SMNVEV (reference sequence). The DNA for the CDR3 is TGTGCCAGCAGTTTATCGGCAGGGTGGGTTTTGAATGGCTACACCTTC. Amino acids: CASSLSAGWVLNGYTF.

This clonotype was recorded at least ten times. This chain links TRBV28 with TRBJ1-1; D uncertain. Germline-derived CDR1 and CDR2 are MDHEN and SYDVKM. The V and J ends lost 5 bases and 2 bases respectively, with 12 bases between them. The CDR3 runs 14 residues. CDR3 nucleotide sequence: TGTGCCAGCAGTGAAAGAGCTTTTAACACTGAAGCTTTCTTT. Protein product: CASSERAFNTEAFF.

At least ten counts were recorded for this clonotype. This sequence joins TRBV7-8 and TRBJ2-4; 8 nucleotides agree with TRBD1. The DNA end is a closer match to TRBJ2-1, so the J assignment may be wrong. Germline assignment: CDR1 SGHVS and CDR2 FQNEAQ. This CDR3 comprises 15 residues. CDR3 in DNA: TGTGCCAGCAGCCACGACAGGGGTCGGGATTCGAGGCAGTTCTTC. It yields the protein CASSHDRGRDSRQFF.

This clonotype was found a few times. A much larger clone differs from this one at a single base, so this may be a read error. The V gene is TRBV19, the J gene TRBJ1-1; tentatively, D is TRBD1 (6 bases). From germline, CDR1 is LNHDA and CDR2 SQIVND (reference sequence). The CDR3 covers 13 residues. CDR3 residues: CASSITGSTEACF. In DNA, the CDR3 is TGTGCCAGTAGTATAACAGGGAGTACTGAAGCTTGCTTT. Looking up the rest from reference TRBV19 and TRBJ1-1 gives the full variable domain: DGGITQSPKYLFRKEGQNVTLSCEQNLNHDAMYWYRQDPGQGLRLIYYSQIVNDFQKGDIAEGYSVSREKKESFPLTVTSAQKNPTAFYLCASSITGSTEACFGQGTRLTVV.

Note on this clonotype: The junction and the germline gene differ at one end; a read error may be behind it. The chain links TRBV6-1 to TRBJ1-1, with a possible D match to TRBD1 (6 bases). CDR1 is MNHNS, CDR2 SASEGT, per germline. CDR3 length: 16 amino acids. CDR3: CASTPLRTAMNTDAFF. CDR3 nucleotide sequence: TGTGCCAGCACCCCCCTCAGGACAGCGATGAACACTGATGCTTTCTTT.

The sample holds a few counts of this clonotype. The chain combines TRBV18 with TRBJ2-5; TRBD2 matches at 11 bases. The CDR3 contains 15 residues. Trimming cost V 5 bases and J 0 bases; bases outside gene matches: 2. Per the germline V gene, CDR1 is KGHSH and CDR2 is LQKENI. The CDR3 reads CASSALAGDQETQYF. The CDR3 DNA sequence: TGTGCCAGCTCAGCACTAGCGGGGGACCAAGAGACCCAGTACTTC.

This clonotype was seen many times. This chain uses TRBV20-1 with TRBJ1-2, with 7 bases aligning to TRBD1. The J segment lost 4 bases and the V segment lost 1 base, leaving 6 bases of the junction unmatched. Per the germline V gene, CDR1 is DFQATT and CDR2 is SNEGSKA (reference sequence). The CDR3 covers 14 residues. For the CDR3, the DNA is TGCAGTGCTAGAGCAGGACAGGTCTCCTATGGCTACACCTTC. As protein: CSARAGQVSYGYTF.

In its sample, this clonotype was seen many times. The rearrangement joins TRBV3-1 to TRBJ1-1; D might be TRBD1 (5 bases). CDR1 is LGHDT, CDR2 YNNKEL, per germline (reference sequence). The CDR3 is 14 residues long. Trimming left V 3 bases short and J 1 base short, with 9 bases between. The CDR3 DNA sequence: TGTGCCAGCAGCCAGAGAGGGGCGAACACTGAAGCTTTCTTT. It translates to CASSQRGANTEAFF.

At least ten counts were recorded for this clonotype. This rearrangement joins TRBV25-1 to TRBJ1-2; TRBD1 might be the D (5 bases). The CDR3 covers 13 residues. The V end lost 4 bases, the J end lost 8 bases, and 14 bases lay between the germline ends. Germline values: CDR1 MGHDK, CDR2 SYGVNS. The CDR3 reads CASSAGTALGYTF. The CDR3, as DNA: TGTGCCAGCAGTGCTGGGACTGCGCTCGGCTACACCTTC.

This clonotype was detected many times. The chain links TRBV6-1 to TRBJ2-5, with D uncertain. Trimming took off 7 bases at V and 13 bases at J, with 22 bases between the two ends. CDR1 MNHNS and CDR2 SASEGT come from the germline V gene. The CDR3 runs 13 residues. This CDR3 reads CASTERITSRPYF. CDR3 nucleotides: TGTGCCAGCACTGAGAGAATTACGAGTCGTCCGTACTTC.

This clonotype was seen at least ten times. The chain carries TRBV6-1 and TRBJ2-7, with TRBD2 matching over 10 bases. The junction had 8 bases not matched to a gene; V was cut back by 4 bases and J by 5 bases. This CDR3 is built from 15 residues. Germline assignment: CDR1 MNHNS and CDR2 SASEGT. CDR3 bases: TGTGCCAGCAGTGTCGACGTAGCGGGGGGCGACGAGCAGTACTTC. Translation gives CASSVDVAGGDEQYF.

Many counts were recorded for this clonotype. The rearrangement uses TRBV6-1 and TRBJ1-2; D possibly corresponds to TRBD1 (5 bases). Trimming stripped 3 bases from V and 6 bases from J, with 8 bases between. There are 12 residues in the CDR3. CDR1 is MNHNS and CDR2 is SASEGT in the germline V gene. This CDR3 reads CASSETRDGYTF. The DNA of the CDR3 is TGTGCCAGCAGTGAGACCAGGGATGGCTACACCTTC.